The 20 T cell receptor beta chains reported below all come from one sample, sequenced in a study of blood T cell repertoires in COVID-19. This table comes from immunoSEQ multiplex PCR, and its TCRdb copy is limited to in-frame clones, with some not included. The sample consists of roughly 250,000 clones, 92% of them appearing once. The sequencing input was peripheral blood. The origin of the receptors is a man in his thirties or forties with COVID-19, enrolled during active disease.

The count of this clone is one. This rearrangement joins TRBV27 to TRBJ2-1, with D possibly TRBD2 on 6 matching bases. From germline, CDR1 is MNHEY and CDR2 SMNVEV (reference sequence). This CDR3 is built from 15 residues. V was trimmed by 10 bases and J by 1 base, leaving 17 bases between them. The chain's CDR3 is CATAVAGPSYNEQFF. For the CDR3, the DNA is TGTGCCACCGCGGTGGCGGGGCCGTCCTACAATGAGCAGTTCTTC.

The rearrangement joins TRBV3-1 (or the pseudogene TRBV3-2) to TRBJ2-7; no definite D call. Germline CDR1 is LGHDT and CDR2 is YNNKEL (reference sequence). This CDR3 contains 13 residues. Trimming shortened V by 2 bases and J by 6 bases, and 11 bases separated the two germline ends. CDR3 nucleotides: TGTGCCAGCAGCCAACTTGGGCTTCGCGAGCAGTACTTC. Amino acid sequence: CASSQLGLREQYF.

This chain's CDR3 is CATTDRDGNTIYF. CDR3 bases: TGTGCCACCACGGACAGGGATGGAAACACCATATATTTT. V gene TRBV6-5 combines with J gene TRBJ1-3; 8 nucleotides align to TRBD1. Trimming at V came to 10 bases and at J to 3 bases, leaving 5 bases not matched to a gene. Looked up from germline, CDR1 is MNHEY and CDR2 is SVGAGI. This CDR3 contains 13 residues.

The chain carries TRBV3-1 (or the pseudogene TRBV3-2) and TRBJ2-3, with 11 bases identical to TRBD2. This CDR3 is built from 15 residues. Germline V CDR1 and CDR2: LGHDT, YNNKEL (reference sequence). V lost 6 bases and J lost 0; bases outside the gene matches: 2. The CDR3 region has the DNA TGTGCCAGCAGGACTAGCGGGGATAGCACAGATACGCAGTATTTT. Its translation is CASRTSGDSTDTQYF.

The chain employs TRBV3-1 (or the pseudogene TRBV3-2) and TRBJ1-4; the D is unclear. CDR3 length: 13 amino acids. Germline CDR1 and CDR2: LGHDT and YNNKEL (reference sequence). V shed 1 base and J shed 10 bases, with 10 bases lying between them. The CDR3 sequence is CASSQGYESKLFF. The CDR3 coding sequence is TGTGCCAGCAGCCAAGGTTACGAGTCAAAACTGTTTTTT.

The rearrangement uses TRBV7-9 and TRBJ2-7, with 9 bases aligning to TRBD1. CDR1 and CDR2 (germline): SEHNR, FQNEAQ (reference sequence). The CDR3 has 15 residues. Unmatched junction bases numbered 11, after V lost 5 bases and J lost 6 bases. The CDR3 nucleotides are TGTGCCAGCAGCCCCTTAAGGGGACAGGGAACCGAGCAGTACTTC. The encoded protein is CASSPLRGQGTEQYF.

The V and J genes are TRBV6-6 and TRBJ1-2; 7 nucleotides align to TRBD1. There are 15 residues in the CDR3. The ends lost 6 bases at V and 3 bases at J; junction bases unmatched: 10. Germline CDR1 MNHNY, CDR2 SVGAGI (reference sequence). CDR3 amino acids: CASRDPTGDHYGYTF. In DNA form, the CDR3 reads TGTGCCAGCAGAGACCCCACAGGGGACCACTATGGCTACACCTTC.

The CDR3 DNA reads as TGTGCCAGCAGTGATCCGGGCAGGGCCTATGGCTACACCTTC. This encodes CASSDPGRAYGYTF. The chain joins TRBV2 to TRBJ1-2, with D possibly TRBD1 on 5 matching bases. CDR3 length: 14 amino acids. Germline CDR1 and CDR2: SNHLY and FYNNEI. Trimming took 3 bases from V and 4 from J, leaving 12 bases between them.

The chain carries TRBV6-1 and TRBJ2-3; 7 nucleotides line up with TRBD2. The CDR3 has 15 residues. Losses at the gene ends were 2 bases for V and 3 bases for J; bases not matched to a gene: 5. CDR1 is MNHNS, CDR2 SASEGT, per germline. This CDR3 is CASSEFGLGTDTQYF. DNA of the CDR3: TGTGCCAGCAGTGAATTTGGACTAGGAACAGATACGCAGTATTTT.

This clone was seen more than once but under ten times. The chain has TRBV19 and TRBJ1-1, with D maybe TRBD1 (5 bases). The germline V and J ends were trimmed by 5 bases and 1 base, with 14 bases remaining between them. CDR3 length: 15 residues. Germline assignment: CDR1 LNHDA and CDR2 SQIVND (reference sequence). This chain's CDR3 is CASSFPLGGNTEAFF. CDR3 bases: TGTGCCAGTAGTTTCCCCCTGGGGGGGAACACTGAAGCTTTCTTT.

The sample holds one count of this clone. The gene calls are TRBV6-6 and TRBJ1-4; 9 nucleotides match TRBD1. This CDR3 has 15 amino acids. Germline V CDR1 and CDR2: MNHNY, SVGAGI (reference sequence). With V trimmed by 6 bases and J by 5 bases, 7 bases remained unmatched. Written as DNA, the CDR3 is TGTGCCAGCAGGCCAACAGGGGGCGAAAATGAAAAACTGTTTTTT. Amino acids: CASRPTGGENEKLFF.

The rearrangement links TRBV24-1 to TRBJ2-3, with 7 bases that match TRBD2. V lost 1 base to trimming and J lost 0 bases; unmatched junction nucleotides: 3. Germline CDR1 is KGHDR and CDR2 is SFDVKD. The CDR3 runs to 16 residues. In DNA, the CDR3 is TGTGCCACCAGTGATTTTACGGGGGGAAGCACAGATACGCAGTATTTT. Residues: CATSDFTGGSTDTQYF.

The gene calls are TRBV9 and TRBJ2-5, with D possibly being TRBD1 (6 bases). This CDR3 region has 14 residues. V shed 4 bases and J shed 2 bases, with 12 bases lying between them. Germline V CDR1 and CDR2: SGDLS, YYNGEE. The chain's CDR3 is CASSPEGGQETQYF. The CDR3 DNA follows: TGTGCCAGCAGCCCCGAAGGGGGACAAGAGACCCAGTACTTC.

V and J are TRBV12-5 and TRBJ2-7, with a tentative D call TRBD1 (6 bases). The CDR3 sequence is 13 residues long. Trimming removed 1 base from V and 3 bases from J, with 7 bases in between. Per the germline V gene, CDR1 is LGHNT and CDR2 is FRNRAP. The CDR3 DNA is TGTGCTAGTGGTTTGGGGACAGTCTACGAGCAGTACTTC. Its protein product is CASGLGTVYEQYF.

This sequence joins TRBV9 and TRBJ2-1; 10 bases align to TRBD1. The CDR3 is 18 amino acids. Germline assignment: CDR1 SGDLS and CDR2 YYNGEE. Trimming removed 3 bases from V and 3 bases from J; junction bases left unmatched: 12. The CDR3 region has the DNA TGTGCCAGCAGCGGCCGGGACAGGGGATTTAAGGGCTACAATGAGCAGTTCTTC. This gives the protein CASSGRDRGFKGYNEQFF.

The V gene is TRBV5-1, the J gene TRBJ2-1; unclear D gene. The V gene lost 0 bases and the J gene lost 4 bases, with 8 bases spanning the gap. Per the germline V gene, CDR1 is SGHRS and CDR2 is YFSETQ. The CDR3 covers 14 residues. The CDR3 nucleotides read TGCGCCAGCAGCTTGGAACAGATTTACAATGAGCAGTTCTTC. Translation gives CASSLEQIYNEQFF. The whole variable domain, filled in from reference TRBV5-1 and TRBJ2-1, reads KAGVTQTPRYLIKTRGQQVTLSCSPISGHRSVSWYQQTPGQGLQFLFEYFSETQRNKGNFPGRFSGRQFSNSRSEMNVSTLELGDSALYLCASSLEQIYNEQFFGPGTRLTVL.

J is TRBJ1-3 and V is TRBV28; D might be TRBD1 (5 bases). Germline values: CDR1 MDHEN, CDR2 SYDVKM. The CDR3 is 17 amino acids. V lost 3 bases to trimming and J lost 0 bases, with 15 bases between them. CDR3 DNA sequence: TGTGCCAGCAGTTTGGGGGGGATGGGGGGCTCTGGAAACACCATATATTTT. This encodes CASSLGGMGGSGNTIYF.

Turning to this clone: At one boundary the junction diverges from the germline segment, which might be a read error. The V gene is TRBV18, the J gene TRBJ1-1, with unresolved D. From germline, CDR1 is KGHSH and CDR2 LQKENI. The CDR3 spans 13 residues. CDR3 in DNA: TGTGCCAGCTCGAGCGAGGTGAAAACTGAAGCTTTCTTT. Amino acid sequence: CASSSEVKTEAFF.

The V gene is TRBV27, the J gene TRBJ1-2, with 7 bases matching TRBD1. The CDR3 runs 12 residues. The J segment lost 8 bases and the V segment lost 3 bases, leaving 3 bases of the junction unmatched. The germline CDR1 and CDR2 sequences are MNHEY and SMNVEV (reference sequence). The CDR3: CASSLTGQGYTF. CDR3 nucleotide sequence: TGTGCCAGCAGTTTGACAGGGCAGGGCTACACCTTC.

The chain has TRBV19 and TRBJ1-1; D is perhaps TRBD1 (5 bases). CDR1 is LNHDA and CDR2 is SQIVND in the germline V gene (reference sequence). V was pared by 3 bases and J by 5 bases, with 16 bases between. The CDR3 has 15 amino acids. The CDR3 protein is CASSIGGTTRTEAFF. The CDR3 DNA is TGTGCCAGTAGTATCGGTGGGACTACGAGGACTGAAGCTTTCTTT.